One and the same sample provided the 19 T cell receptor beta chains below, sequenced in a study of blood T cell repertoires in COVID-19. Clones were sequenced by immunoSEQ multiplex PCR, and TCRdb holds only the in-frame ones, with some missing. This table has about 81,000 clones, about nine tenths appearing once. Specimen: peripheral blood. The receptors were sampled from a woman between 45 and 65 years old in a cohort sampled during active COVID-19.

This chain links TRBV7-9 with TRBJ1-1; D unresolved. This CDR3 has 15 amino acids. V lost 0 bases, J lost 5 bases, and 13 bases lay in between. Germline-derived CDR1 and CDR2 are SEHNR and FQNEAQ (reference sequence). The CDR3 protein is CASSLAVSGRTEAFF. CDR3 DNA sequence: TGTGCCAGCAGCTTAGCGGTCAGCGGGAGGACTGAAGCTTTCTTT.

This chain joins TRBV18 and TRBJ1-1, with a tentative D call TRBD1 (5 bases). V dropped 3 bases and J dropped 0 bases, with 14 bases sitting between them. This CDR3 spans 16 amino acids. CDR1 and CDR2 (germline): KGHSH, LQKENI. The CDR3 reads CASSPGDRNMNTEAFF. The DNA of the CDR3 is TGTGCCAGCTCACCCGGCGACAGAAACATGAACACTGAAGCTTTCTTT.

This clone has just a few counts. This chain links TRBV24-1 with TRBJ2-2, with 8 positions matching TRBD1. The germline V gene encodes CDR1 KGHDR and CDR2 SFDVKD. Trimming cost V 1 base and J 3 bases; bases outside gene matches: 9. The CDR3 spans 18 residues. Here the CDR3 reads CATSDFGAQGDDTGELFF. The CDR3, as DNA: TGTGCCACCAGTGATTTTGGGGCACAGGGGGACGACACCGGGGAGCTGTTTTTT.

The chain carries TRBV5-1 and TRBJ1-1; D possibly corresponds to TRBD1 (6 bases). Per the germline V gene, CDR1 is SGHRS and CDR2 is YFSETQ. With 0 bases removed from V and 5 bases from J, the gap between germline ends came to 11 bases. The CDR3 is made up of 14 amino acids. Written as DNA, the CDR3 is TGCGCCAGCAGCTTGGCACAGGGTAGGACTGAAGCTTTCTTT. Translating it yields CASSLAQGRTEAFF.

This clone was detected only once. Sequence at one end of the junction differs from germline and may be a read error. This chain uses TRBV7-2 with TRBJ2-3, with 9 bases aligning to TRBD2. The germline gives CDR1 SGHTA, CDR2 FQGNSA. The CDR3 loop spans 17 amino acids. CDR3 DNA: TGTGCCAGCAGCTTAAATAGCGGGGGCCTTTACACAGATACACAGTATTTT. Its protein is CASSLNSGGLYTDTQYF.

This clone was seen a single time. This sequence joins TRBV27 and TRBJ1-6; no clear D. This CDR3 has 14 amino acids. Trimming stripped 3 bases from V and 0 bases from J, with 3 bases between. Germline values: CDR1 MNHEY, CDR2 SMNVEV (reference sequence). CDR3 sequence reads: CASSFRSYNSPLHF. CDR3 in DNA: TGTGCCAGCAGTTTTCGCTCCTATAATTCACCCCTCCACTTT.

This rearrangement joins TRBV11-2 to TRBJ2-2, with a tentative D call TRBD1 (6 bases). The CDR3 is 15 residues long. Germline V gene sequence: CDR1 SGHAT, CDR2 FQNNGV. Trimming cost V 4 bases and J 4 bases, with 13 bases left between them. CDR3 protein: CASSSSLGGTGELFF. As DNA, the CDR3 is TGTGCCAGCAGCTCCTCCCTAGGGGGCACCGGGGAGCTGTTTTTT.

In its sample, this clone was seen once. The V call is TRBV14, the J call TRBJ2-7; the D gene is possibly TRBD2 (6 bases). This CDR3 is built from 15 residues. Per germline, CDR1 SGHDN and CDR2 FVKESK. V shed 6 bases and J shed 2 bases, with 17 bases lying between them. The CDR3 protein is CASSPPGVTTYEQYF. The CDR3 region has the DNA TGTGCCAGCAGTCCTCCGGGGGTTACCACCTACGAGCAGTACTTC.

The genes are TRBV10-3 and TRBJ2-7; D call uncertain. CDR1 and CDR2 from the germline V gene are ENHRY and SYGVKD. The V gene lost 7 bases and the J gene lost 2 bases, with 6 bases spanning the gap. The CDR3 has 11 amino acids. Here the CDR3 reads CAITDAYEQYF. CDR3 DNA sequence: TGTGCCATCACAGATGCCTACGAGCAGTACTTC.

This clone was counted a single time. The chain employs TRBV28 and TRBJ1-1, with a possible D match to TRBD1 (6 bases). The CDR3 extends over 15 amino acids. Trimming stripped 3 bases from V and 4 bases from J, with 15 bases between. CDR1 and CDR2 (germline): MDHEN, SYDVKM. Here the CDR3 DNA reads TGTGCCAGCAGTTTTGCCCCGGGGGGGGCCACTGAAGCTTTCTTT. Translation: CASSFAPGGATEAFF.

The gene calls are TRBV5-5 and TRBJ1-2; no firm D call. The CDR3 contains 15 residues. Trimming removed 4 bases from V and 5 bases from J, with 18 bases in between. Germline V gene lookup returns CDR1 SGHKS and CDR2 YYEKEE (reference sequence). CDR3 bases: TGTGCCAGCAGCAGACAAGGAGGGAACAATTATGGCTACACCTTC. Translated, it gives CASSRQGGNNYGYTF.

Here the CDR3 reads CASSATNQPQHF. The CDR3 bases are TGTGCCAGCAGTGCCACTAATCAGCCCCAGCATTTT. The rearrangement joins TRBV28 to TRBJ1-5; the D is unclear. Germline values: CDR1 MDHEN, CDR2 SYDVKM. The CDR3 covers 12 residues. V lost 5 bases, J lost 4 bases, and 6 bases lay in between.

The V call is TRBV6-6, the J call TRBJ2-3, with TRBD1 matching 10 bases. This CDR3 has 14 amino acids. V dropped 6 bases and J dropped 6; count of bases not matched to a gene: 6. Looked up from germline, CDR1 is MNHNY and CDR2 is SVGAGI (reference sequence). In DNA form, the CDR3 reads TGTGCCAGCAGCCCGACAGGGGGCCGGGATACGCAGTATTTT. Translating it yields CASSPTGGRDTQYF.

J is TRBJ2-6 and V is TRBV7-8; 7 positions match TRBD2. V shed 5 bases and J 3 bases; nucleotides not matched to a gene: 13. The germline CDR1 and CDR2 sequences are SGHVS and FQNEAQ. This CDR3 is built from 18 residues. CDR3 DNA: TGTGCCAGCAGCCCCCGGCGGTTAGGGACTATTGGGGCCAACGTCCTGACTTTC. It is translated as CASSPRRLGTIGANVLTF.

V gene TRBV10-3 combines with J gene TRBJ1-1, with 11 bases fitting TRBD1. The junction had 14 bases not matched to a gene; V was cut back by 3 bases and J by 11 bases. This CDR3 is 16 amino acids long. Germline V gene data show CDR1 as ENHRY and CDR2 as SYGVKD. CDR3: CAISELRGQGGTAAFF. In DNA form, the CDR3 reads TGTGCCATCAGTGAATTGAGGGGACAGGGGGGCACTGCTGCTTTCTTT.

The CDR3 bases are TGTGCCAGCAGCTCGGCACAGGGGGACGGCTACACCTTC. This gives the protein CASSSAQGDGYTF. The rearrangement uses TRBV7-3 and TRBJ1-2, with TRBD1 matching 8 bases. The germline V gene encodes CDR1 SGHTA and CDR2 FQGTGA. The CDR3 spans 13 residues. J was trimmed by 8 bases and V by 4 bases; bases with no gene match: 6. Supplemented by reference TRBV7-3 and TRBJ1-2, the full variable domain reads GAGVSQTPSNKVTEKGKYVELRCDPISGHTALYWYRQSLGQGPEFLIYFQGTGAADDSGLPNDRFFAVRPEGSVSTLKIQRTERGDSAVYLCASSSAQGDGYTFGSGTRLTVV.

The CDR3 loop is CAIGPGQGDEQYF. CDR3 sequence (DNA): TGTGCCATAGGTCCGGGACAGGGCGACGAGCAGTACTTC. V usage is TRBV28 and J usage is TRBJ2-7, with 9 positions matching TRBD1. Germline CDR1 and CDR2: MDHEN and SYDVKM. Trimming at V came to 10 bases and at J to 5 bases, leaving 9 bases not matched to a gene. The CDR3 length is 13 residues. The complete variable domain, with remaining parts taken from reference TRBV28 and TRBJ2-7, reads DVKVTQSSRYLVKRTGEKVFLECVQDMDHENMFWYRQDPGLGLRLIYFSYDVKMKEKGDIPEGYSVSREKKERFSLILESASTNQTSMYLCAIGPGQGDEQYFGPGTRLTVT.

The gene calls are TRBV7-9 and TRBJ1-1; D is perhaps TRBD1 (6 bases). Trimming shortened V by 6 bases and J by 0 bases, and 20 bases separated the two germline ends. This CDR3 region has 17 residues. Germline assignment: CDR1 SEHNR and CDR2 FQNEAQ (reference sequence). CDR3 bases: TGTGCCAGCAGACTCCCAGCGCGCAGGGGCGTGAACACTGAAGCTTTCTTT. This gives the protein CASRLPARRGVNTEAFF.

The V and J genes are TRBV21-1 and TRBJ2-1; TRBD2, the table's D call, lacks a check against the DNA. TRBV21-1 is a pseudogene segment. The CDR3 loop spans 20 amino acids. The CDR3 spells CASSSGGYSGGPSRVGEQFF. The CDR3 DNA reads as TGTGCCAGCAGCTCCGGGGGCTATAGCGGGGGGCCATCTCGGGTTGGTGAGCAGTTCTTC.